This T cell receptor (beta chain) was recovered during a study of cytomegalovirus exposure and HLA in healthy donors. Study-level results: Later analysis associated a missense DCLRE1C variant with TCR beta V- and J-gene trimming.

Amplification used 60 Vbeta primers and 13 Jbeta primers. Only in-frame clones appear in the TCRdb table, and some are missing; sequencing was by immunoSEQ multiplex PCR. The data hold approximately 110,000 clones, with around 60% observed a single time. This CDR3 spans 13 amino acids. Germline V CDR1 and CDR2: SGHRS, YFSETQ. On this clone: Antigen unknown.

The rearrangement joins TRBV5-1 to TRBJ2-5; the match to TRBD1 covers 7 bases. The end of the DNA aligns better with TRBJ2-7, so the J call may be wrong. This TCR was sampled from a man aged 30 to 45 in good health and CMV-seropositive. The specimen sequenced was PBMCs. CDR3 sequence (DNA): TGCGCCAGCAGCTGGGGGACAGAGAACGAGCAGTACTTC. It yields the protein CASSWGTENEQYF.